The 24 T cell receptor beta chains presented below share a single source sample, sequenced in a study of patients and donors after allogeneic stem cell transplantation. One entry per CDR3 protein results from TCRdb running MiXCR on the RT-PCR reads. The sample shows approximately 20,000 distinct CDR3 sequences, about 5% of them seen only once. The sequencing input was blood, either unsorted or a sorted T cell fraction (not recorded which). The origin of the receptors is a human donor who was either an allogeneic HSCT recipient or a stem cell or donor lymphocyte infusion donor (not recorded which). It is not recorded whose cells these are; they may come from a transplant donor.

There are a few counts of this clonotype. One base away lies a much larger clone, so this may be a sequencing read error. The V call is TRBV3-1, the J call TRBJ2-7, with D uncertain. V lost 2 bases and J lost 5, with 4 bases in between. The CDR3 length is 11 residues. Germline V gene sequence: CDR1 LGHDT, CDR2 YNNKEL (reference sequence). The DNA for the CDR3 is TGTGCCAGCAGCCAACTCGACGAGCAGTACTTC. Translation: CASSQLDEQYF.

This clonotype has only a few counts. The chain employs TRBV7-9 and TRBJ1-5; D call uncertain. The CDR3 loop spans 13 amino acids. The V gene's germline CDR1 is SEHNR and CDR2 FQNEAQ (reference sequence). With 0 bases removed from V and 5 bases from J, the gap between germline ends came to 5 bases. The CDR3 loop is CASSLAGDQPQHF. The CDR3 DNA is TGTGCCAGCAGCTTAGCGGGAGATCAGCCCCAGCATTTT.

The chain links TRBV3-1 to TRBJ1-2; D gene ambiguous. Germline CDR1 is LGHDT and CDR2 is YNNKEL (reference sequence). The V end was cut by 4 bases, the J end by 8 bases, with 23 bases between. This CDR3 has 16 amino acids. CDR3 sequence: CASSPLHLTSPRGYTF. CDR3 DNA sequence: TGTGCCAGCAGCCCCCTCCATTTGACCTCCCCGAGGGGCTACACCTTC.

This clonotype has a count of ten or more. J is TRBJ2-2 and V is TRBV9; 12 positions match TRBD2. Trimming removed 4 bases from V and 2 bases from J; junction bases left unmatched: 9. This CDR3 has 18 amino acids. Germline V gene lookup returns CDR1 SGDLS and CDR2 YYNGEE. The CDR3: CASSHRLAGAPNTGELFF. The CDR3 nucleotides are TGTGCCAGCAGCCACCGACTAGCGGGAGCCCCCAACACCGGGGAGCTGTTTTTT.

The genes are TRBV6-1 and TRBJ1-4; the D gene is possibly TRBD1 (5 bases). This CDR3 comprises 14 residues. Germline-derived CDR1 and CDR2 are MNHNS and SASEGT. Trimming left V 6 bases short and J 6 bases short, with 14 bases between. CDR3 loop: CASRPRGGDEKLFF. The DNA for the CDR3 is TGTGCCAGCAGACCCCGGGGGGGGGATGAAAAACTGTTTTTT.

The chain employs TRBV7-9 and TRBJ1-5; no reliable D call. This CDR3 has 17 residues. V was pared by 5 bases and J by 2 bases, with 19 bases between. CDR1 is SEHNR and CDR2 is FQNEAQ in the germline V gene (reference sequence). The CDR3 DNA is TGTGCCAGCAGCCCTAGAGGGAAGACCTGGGGCAATCAGCCCCAGCATTTT. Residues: CASSPRGKTWGNQPQHF.

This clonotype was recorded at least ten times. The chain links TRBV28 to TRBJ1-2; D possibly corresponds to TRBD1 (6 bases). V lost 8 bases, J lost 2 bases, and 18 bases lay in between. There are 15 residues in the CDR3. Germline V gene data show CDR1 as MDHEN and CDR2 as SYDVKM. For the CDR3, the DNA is TGTGCCAGCTTGCGAAGGGGGAGGGTGAACTATGGCTACACCTTC. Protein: CASLRRGRVNYGYTF.

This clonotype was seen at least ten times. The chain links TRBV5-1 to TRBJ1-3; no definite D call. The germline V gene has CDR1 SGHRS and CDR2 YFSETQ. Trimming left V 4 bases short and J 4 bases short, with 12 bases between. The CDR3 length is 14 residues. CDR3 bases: TGCGCCAGCAGCCTAACCGCAGACGGAAACACCATATATTTT. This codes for CASSLTADGNTIYF.

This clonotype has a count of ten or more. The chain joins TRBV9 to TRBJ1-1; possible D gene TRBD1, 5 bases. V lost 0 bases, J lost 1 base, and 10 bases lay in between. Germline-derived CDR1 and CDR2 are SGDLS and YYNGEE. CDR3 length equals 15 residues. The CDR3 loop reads CASSVDGGANTEAFF. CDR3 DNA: TGTGCCAGCAGCGTAGATGGAGGGGCGAACACTGAAGCTTTCTTT. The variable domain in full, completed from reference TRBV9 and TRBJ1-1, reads DSGVTQTPKHLITATGQRVTLRCSPRSGDLSVYWYQQSLDQGLQFLIQYYNGEERAKGNILERFSAQQFPDLHSELNLSSLELGDSALYFCASSVDGGANTEAFFGQGTRLTVV.

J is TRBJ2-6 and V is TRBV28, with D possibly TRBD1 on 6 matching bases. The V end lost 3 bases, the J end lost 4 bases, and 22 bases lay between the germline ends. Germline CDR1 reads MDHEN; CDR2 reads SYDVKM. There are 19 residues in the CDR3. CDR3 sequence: CASSFGSGTHTAGANVLTF. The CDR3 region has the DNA TGTGCCAGCAGTTTTGGGTCTGGGACACATACTGCAGGGGCCAACGTCCTGACTTTC.

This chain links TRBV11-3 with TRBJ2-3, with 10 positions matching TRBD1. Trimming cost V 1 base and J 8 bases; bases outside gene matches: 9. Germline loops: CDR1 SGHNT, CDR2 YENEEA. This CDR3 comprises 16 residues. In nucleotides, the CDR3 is TGTGCCAGCAGCTTAGCCGGGACAGGGGCGGTGGGTACGCAGTATTTT. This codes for CASSLAGTGAVGTQYF.

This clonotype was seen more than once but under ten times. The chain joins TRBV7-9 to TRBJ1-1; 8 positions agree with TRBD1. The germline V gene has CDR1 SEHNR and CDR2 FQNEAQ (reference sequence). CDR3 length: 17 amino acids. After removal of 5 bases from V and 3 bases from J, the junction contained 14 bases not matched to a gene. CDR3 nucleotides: TGTGCCAGCAGCAGTAGACAGGGGCCAGGGCCGGACACTGAAGCTTTCTTT. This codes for CASSSRQGPGPDTEAFF.

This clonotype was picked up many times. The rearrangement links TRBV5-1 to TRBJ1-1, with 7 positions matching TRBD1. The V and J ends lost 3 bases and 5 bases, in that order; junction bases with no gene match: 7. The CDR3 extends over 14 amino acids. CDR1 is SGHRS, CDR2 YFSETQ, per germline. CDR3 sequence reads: CASSSGQLGTEAFF. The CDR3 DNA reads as TGCGCCAGCAGCTCGGGACAGCTTGGGACTGAAGCTTTCTTT.

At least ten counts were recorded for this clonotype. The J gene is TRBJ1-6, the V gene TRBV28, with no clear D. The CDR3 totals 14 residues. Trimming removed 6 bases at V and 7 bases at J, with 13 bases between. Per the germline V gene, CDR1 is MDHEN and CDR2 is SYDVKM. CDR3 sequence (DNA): TGTGCCAGCAGCCTACCCGGGAGGAATTCACCCCTCCACTTT. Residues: CASSLPGRNSPLHF.

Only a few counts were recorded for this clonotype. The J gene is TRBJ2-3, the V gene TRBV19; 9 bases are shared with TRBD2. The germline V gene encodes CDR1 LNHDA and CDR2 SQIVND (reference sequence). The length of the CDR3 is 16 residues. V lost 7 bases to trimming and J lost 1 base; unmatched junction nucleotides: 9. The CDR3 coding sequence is TGTGCCAGTACTGAGGGAGCGGGGGGCCGCACAGATACGCAGTATTTT. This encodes CASTEGAGGRTDTQYF.

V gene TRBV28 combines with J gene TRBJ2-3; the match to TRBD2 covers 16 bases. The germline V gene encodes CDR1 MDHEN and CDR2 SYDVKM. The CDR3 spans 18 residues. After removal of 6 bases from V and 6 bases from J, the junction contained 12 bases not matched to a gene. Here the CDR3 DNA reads TGTGCCAGCAGCGGGACTAGCGGGAGGGCCGTAATCCCCGATACGCAGTATTTT. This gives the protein CASSGTSGRAVIPDTQYF.

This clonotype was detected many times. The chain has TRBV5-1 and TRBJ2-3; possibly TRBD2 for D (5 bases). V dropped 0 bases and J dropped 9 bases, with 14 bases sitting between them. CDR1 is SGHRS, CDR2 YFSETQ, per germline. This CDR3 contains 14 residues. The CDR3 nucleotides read TGCGCCAGCAGCTTGGAAGAGGGCAGCTCAACGCAGTATTTT. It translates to CASSLEEGSSTQYF. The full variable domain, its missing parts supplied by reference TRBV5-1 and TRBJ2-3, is KAGVTQTPRYLIKTRGQQVTLSCSPISGHRSVSWYQQTPGQGLQFLFEYFSETQRNKGNFPGRFSGRQFSNSRSEMNVSTLELGDSALYLCASSLEEGSSTQYFGPGTRLTVL.

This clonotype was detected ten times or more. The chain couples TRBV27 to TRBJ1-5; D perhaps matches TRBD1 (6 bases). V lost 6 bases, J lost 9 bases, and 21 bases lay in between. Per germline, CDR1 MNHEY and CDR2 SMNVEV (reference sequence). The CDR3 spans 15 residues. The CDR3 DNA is TGTGCCAGCAGCCGGGGGGGGGTCCCCAGGGGGCCCCAGCATTTT. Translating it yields CASSRGGVPRGPQHF.

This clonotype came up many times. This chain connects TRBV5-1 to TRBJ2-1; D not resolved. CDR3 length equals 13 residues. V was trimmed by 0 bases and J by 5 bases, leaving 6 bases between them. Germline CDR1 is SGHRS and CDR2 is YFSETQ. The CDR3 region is CASSLGPDNEQFF. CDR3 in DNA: TGCGCCAGCAGCTTGGGACCCGACAATGAGCAGTTCTTC.

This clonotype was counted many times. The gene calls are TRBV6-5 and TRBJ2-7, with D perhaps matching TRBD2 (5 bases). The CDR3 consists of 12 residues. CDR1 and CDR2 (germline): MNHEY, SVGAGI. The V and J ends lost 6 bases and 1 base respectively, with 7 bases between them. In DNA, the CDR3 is TGTGCCAGCAGGGGGAGTTCCTACGAGCAGTACTTC. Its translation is CASRGSSYEQYF.

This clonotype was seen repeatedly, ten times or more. In nucleotides, the CDR3 is TGTGCCAGCAGCTTAGTTTACGGGAGCTTCGGGGAGCTGTTTTTT. Protein product: CASSLVYGSFGELFF. This chain connects TRBV7-8 to TRBJ2-2, with D possibly being TRBD2 (6 bases). V was cut by 1 base and J by 7 bases, with 13 bases left in between. This CDR3 region has 15 residues. Germline V gives CDR1 SGHVS, CDR2 FQNEAQ.

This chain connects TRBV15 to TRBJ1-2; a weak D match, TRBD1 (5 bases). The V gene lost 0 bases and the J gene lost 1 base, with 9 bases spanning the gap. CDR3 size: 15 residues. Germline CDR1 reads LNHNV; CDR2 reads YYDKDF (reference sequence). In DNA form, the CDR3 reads TGTGCCACCAGCAGAGAGTTGGGGGATAACTATGGCTACACCTTC. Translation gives CATSRELGDNYGYTF.

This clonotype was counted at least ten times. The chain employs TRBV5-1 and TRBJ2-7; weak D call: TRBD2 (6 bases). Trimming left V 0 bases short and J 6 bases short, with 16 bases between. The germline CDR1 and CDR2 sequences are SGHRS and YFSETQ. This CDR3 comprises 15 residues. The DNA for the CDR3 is TGCGCCAGCAGCTTGGCCGCGCGGGATGGTCGCGAGCAGTACTTC. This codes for CASSLAARDGREQYF.

CDR3 sequence: CASSLDWETSGGRNPKQYF. CDR3 nucleotides: TGTGCCAGCAGTTTAGACTGGGAAACTAGCGGCGGGAGAAACCCTAAACAGTACTTC. The genes are TRBV28 and TRBJ2-7, with 8 bases matching TRBD2. CDR3 length: 19 amino acids. CDR1 is MDHEN, CDR2 SYDVKM, per germline. Losses at the gene ends were 2 bases for V and 10 bases for J; bases not matched to a gene: 25.